This is a list of T cell receptor beta chains from one sample in a study of graft-versus-host responses after intestinal transplantation. Generated by immunoSEQ multiplex PCR, the TCRdb table keeps only in-frame clones and is missing some. The top ten hold about 0.072% of the sample, which has 99,000 or so clones, about nine tenths seen once. These receptors are not linked to any known antigen. This material consisted of unstimulated CD8+ T cells sorted from spleen or lymph node cells, taken before transplant. All receptors derive from a human donor who was the organ donor for an intestinal transplant. The CDR3 runs from the conserved cysteine through the conserved F or W. Fields, in order: V gene, D gene, clone size, CDR3 length, J gene, CDR3 DNA, CDR3 protein. The D gene is left open where the match is weak. Only part of the rows carry a size: once, few, many, or a class if the clone is expanded.

>TRBV2|TRBD2|once|18|TRBJ2-7
TGTGCCAGCAGTCTCGAAGACGACCCGGGACTAGCGGTCTACGAGCAGTACTTC
CASSLEDDPGLAVYEQYF
>TRBV6-5|NA|NA|14|TRBJ1-1
TGTGCCAGCAGTCCTACAGGGAACGTTGTCCAAGCTTTCTTT
CASSPTGNVVQAFF
>TRBV7-3|TRBD2|NA|18|TRBJ2-2
TGTGCCAGCAGCTGGCATTTAGCGGGAGGAGGTAACACCGGGGAGCTGTTTTTT
CASSWHLAGGGNTGELFF
>TRBV7-9|TRBD1|NA|14|TRBJ1-1
TGTGCCAGCAGCTCGGGACAGCCGAACACTGAAGCTTTCTTT
CASSSGQPNTEAFF
>TRBV10-3|TRBD2|NA|16|TRBJ2-3
TGTGCCATCAGTGAACCCGAGCGGGGGGTCACAGATACGCAGTATTTT
CAISEPERGVTDTQYF
>TRBV6-1|TRBD2|NA|17|TRBJ2-3
TGTGCCAGCAGTGATAAGCGGGGGTTCCTTAGCACAGATACGCAGTATTTT
CASSDKRGFLSTDTQYF
>TRBV2|TRBD2|NA|14|TRBJ2-1
TGTGCCAGCAATACTAGCGTAGACTACAATGAGCAGTTCTTC
CASNTSVDYNEQFF
>TRBV16|TRBD2|NA|19|TRBJ2-1
TGTGCCAGCAGCCAATGGGGGGGGCCTGTAACTAGCGGGAGAAATGAGCAGTTCTTC
CASSQWGGPVTSGRNEQFF
>TRBV20-1|NA|NA|11|TRBJ1-1
TGCAGTGCTAGTTTAAACACTGAAGCTTTCTTT
CSASLNTEAFF
>TRBV10-3|NA|NA|18|TRBJ1-2
TGTGCCATCAGTGAGTCGACCACGATGAAAGACAGGCCTTATGGCTACACCTTC
CAISESTTMKDRPYGYTF
>TRBV28|NA|NA|12|TRBJ1-1
TGTGCCAGCAGGAACAGGAGAGGTGAAGCTTTCTTT
CASRNRRGEAFF
>TRBV30|NA|NA|14|TRBJ1-1
TGTGCCAGAACCACCGAACAGGAGAACACTGAAGCTTTCTTT
CARTTEQENTEAFF
>TRBV9|NA|NA|9|TRBJ2-3
TGTGCCAGCAGCGTACCTCCCCTCTTT
CASSVPPLF
>TRBV2|NA|NA|15|TRBJ2-7
TGTGCCAGCCGGAGGTTCGGGGGGCTATCTATCGAGCAGTACTTC
CASRRFGGLSIEQYF
>TRBV13|TRBD1|NA|15|TRBJ1-2
TGTGCCAGCAGCATCCCGGGACAGGGAAGTTATGGCTACACCTTC
CASSIPGQGSYGYTF
>TRBV5-4|NA|few|15|TRBJ2-7
TGTGCCAGCAGCCCCGCACAGGGCCGGGGAGAAGAGCAGTACTTC
CASSPAQGRGEEQYF
>TRBV4-1|NA|NA|13|TRBJ2-4
TGCGCCAGCAGCCAAGGGGGCTCGGATCTTCAGTACTTC
CASSQGGSDLQYF
>TRBV7-9|NA|NA|13|TRBJ1-1
TGTGCCAGCAGCTCATGGGGGGGCACTGAAGCTTTCTTT
CASSSWGGTEAFF
>TRBV25-1|NA|once|13|TRBJ2-1
TGTGCCACCTCAAGGACAGTTTACAATGAGCAGTTCTTC
CATSRTVYNEQFF
>TRBV28|TRBD1|once|15|TRBJ1-4
TGTGCCAGCAGTCACACAGGGGCAACTAATGAAAAACTGTTTTTT
CASSHTGATNEKLFF
>TRBV7-9|TRBD1|NA|15|TRBJ2-7
TGTGCCAGCAGCTTAGTTGGTAGGGGGCGGCACGAGCAGTACTTC
CASSLVGRGRHEQYF
>TRBV5-1|NA|once|15|TRBJ1-2
TGCGCCAGCAGCTTGGCAGGGGAAGTGGTCTATGGCTACACCTTC
CASSLAGEVVYGYTF
>TRBV19|TRBD1|NA|15|TRBJ2-3
TGTGCCAGTAGTATTACAGGGGGCGAATCAGATACGCAGTATTTT
CASSITGGESDTQYF
>TRBV19|TRBD2|once|14|TRBJ2-5
TGTGCCAGTAGTATCGGGACTAGCCAAGAGACCCAGTACTTC
CASSIGTSQETQYF
>TRBV28|TRBD2|once|18|TRBJ2-7
TGTGCCAGCAGCCCCGCCGGGACTAGCGGGACGTTAGTCTACGAGCAGTACTTC
CASSPAGTSGTLVYEQYF
>TRBV10-3|NA|NA|14|TRBJ2-4
TGTGCCACGATGAACGGGGACTCACTAAACATTCAGTACTTC
CATMNGDSLNIQYF
>TRBV11-2|NA|NA|16|TRBJ1-2
TGTGCCAGCAGCTTGTGGGCAGCAACGAACTTCTATGGCTACACCTTC
CASSLWAATNFYGYTF
>TRBV29-1|NA|NA|16|TRBJ1-1
TGCAGCGTTGAAACTTTTTCCGCGGGTATGAACACTGAAGCTTTCTTT
CSVETFSAGMNTEAFF
>TRBV13|NA|NA|12|TRBJ2-7
TGTGCCAGCAGCTTTTCAGGGAACGAGCAGTACTTC
CASSFSGNEQYF
>TRBV6-6|TRBD2|once|16|TRBJ2-7
TGTGCCAGCAGTCACTGGGCGGGAGGGCTGGAGGACGAGCAGTACTTC
CASSHWAGGLEDEQYF
>TRBV5-6|TRBD2|NA|16|TRBJ2-7
TGTGCCAGCAGCTCTACTAGCGAGTTTTTCCACTACGAGCAGTACTTC
CASSSTSEFFHYEQYF
>TRBV7-9|NA|NA|15|TRBJ2-7
TGTGCCAGCGACTCCGGACAGACATCAGGCTACGAGCAGTACTTC
CASDSGQTSGYEQYF
>TRBV10-3|TRBD1|once|13|TRBJ1-1
TGTGCCATAACCGGGACAGGGGGCACTGAAGCTTTCTTT
CAITGTGGTEAFF
>TRBV19|NA|once|15|TRBJ2-3
TGTGCCAGTAGTGGTATATCGGGGAGGACAGATACGCAGTATTTT
CASSGISGRTDTQYF
>TRBV28|TRBD2|NA|14|TRBJ2-7
TGTGCCAGCAGACTACTTACGGGAGGGGGCGAGCAGTACTTC
CASRLLTGGGEQYF
>TRBV2|TRBD1|once|15|TRBJ2-1
TGTGCCAGCAGGGGGGGACAGGGGACTCCTAATGAGCAGTTCTTC
CASRGGQGTPNEQFF
>TRBV5-6|TRBD1|NA|14|TRBJ1-1
TGTGCCAGCAGCTTGGAGGGGGCGAACACTGAAGCTTTCTTT
CASSLEGANTEAFF
>TRBV5-6|NA|NA|16|TRBJ1-4
TGTGCCAGCAGCTCGCTCCGACAGGAGGTTGATGAAAAACTGTTTTTT
CASSSLRQEVDEKLFF
>TRBV19|TRBD2|NA|16|TRBJ2-1
TGTGCCAGTAGTACATCCGGGACTAGCGGGTACAATGAGCAGTTCTTC
CASSTSGTSGYNEQFF
>TRBV7-6|TRBD1|NA|14|TRBJ2-7
TGTGCCAGCAGCTCGACAGGGACCTCCTCCGAGCAGTACTTC
CASSSTGTSSEQYF
>TRBV15|NA|once|14|TRBJ1-2
TGTGCCACCAGCACCAATGTTTTTAACTATGGCTACACCTTC
CATSTNVFNYGYTF
>TRBV9|TRBD2|NA|15|TRBJ2-3
TGTGCCAGCAGCGTAGCGGGAGGGGTGACAGATACGCAGTATTTT
CASSVAGGVTDTQYF
>TRBV9|NA|NA|14|TRBJ2-7
TGTGCCAGCAGCGTATTGGAGTCGGCTTACGAGCAGTACTTC
CASSVLESAYEQYF
>TRBV5-6|NA|NA|14|TRBJ2-7
TGTGCCAGCAGCTCCCGACAGGAATTCTACGAGCAGTACTTC
CASSSRQEFYEQYF
>TRBV10-2|NA|NA|15|TRBJ2-5
TGCGCCAGCAGTGACTTTCCGGTGGTAATGGAGACCCAGTACTTC
CASSDFPVVMETQYF
>TRBV14|NA|NA|17|TRBJ2-1
TGTGCCAGCAGCCAACGTAGAGGAGGGGACTTCTACAATGAGCAGTTCTTC
CASSQRRGGDFYNEQFF
>TRBV5-1|NA|NA|13|TRBJ2-7
TGCGCCAGCAGCTTGGCGGGGATCTACGAGCAGTACTTC
CASSLAGIYEQYF
>TRBV13|TRBD1|NA|16|TRBJ1-1
TGTGCCAGCAGCTTGTCCGGAGGGACAGTCAACACTGAAGCTTTCTTT
CASSLSGGTVNTEAFF
>TRBV6-6|NA|NA|14|TRBJ2-2
TGTGCCAGCAGTTACTACAAGAACACCGGGGAGCTGTTTTTT
CASSYYKNTGELFF
>TRBV5-6|TRBD1|few|12|TRBJ1-1
TGTGCCAGCAGCCTGACAGGGAATGAAGCTTTCTTT
CASSLTGNEAFF
>TRBV28|NA|NA|13|TRBJ2-3
TGTGCCAGCAGTTTTGGTACTACAGATACGCAGTATTTT
CASSFGTTDTQYF
>TRBV10-2|TRBD1|NA|14|TRBJ1-1
TGCGCCAGCAGCGGTCAGGGGGTAAGCACTGAAGCTTTCTTT
CASSGQGVSTEAFF
>TRBV5-6|NA|few|11|TRBJ2-7
TGTGCCAGCAGCTTGGGGGCCGAGCAGTACTTC
CASSLGAEQYF
>TRBV9|NA|NA|15|TRBJ2-3
TGTGCCAGCGACGCCGGGTGGGAGAGCACAGATACGCAGTATTTT
CASDAGWESTDTQYF
>TRBV25-1|NA|NA|13|TRBJ1-4
TGTGCCAGCATCCCGGACAATAATGAAAAACTGTTTTTT
CASIPDNNEKLFF
>TRBV18|NA|NA|16|TRBJ1-2
TGTGCCAGCTCACCACATCCTGGCGGCAGGGTCTATGGCTACACCTTC
CASSPHPGGRVYGYTF
>TRBV13|NA|once|12|TRBJ2-5
TGTGCCAGCAGTCACGTTAAGGGGGAGCAGTACTTC
CASSHVKGEQYF
>TRBV11-2|TRBD1|NA|16|TRBJ2-7
TGTGCCAGCAGTATCAGCGGACAGGGGCTATCCTACGAGCAGTACTTC
CASSISGQGLSYEQYF